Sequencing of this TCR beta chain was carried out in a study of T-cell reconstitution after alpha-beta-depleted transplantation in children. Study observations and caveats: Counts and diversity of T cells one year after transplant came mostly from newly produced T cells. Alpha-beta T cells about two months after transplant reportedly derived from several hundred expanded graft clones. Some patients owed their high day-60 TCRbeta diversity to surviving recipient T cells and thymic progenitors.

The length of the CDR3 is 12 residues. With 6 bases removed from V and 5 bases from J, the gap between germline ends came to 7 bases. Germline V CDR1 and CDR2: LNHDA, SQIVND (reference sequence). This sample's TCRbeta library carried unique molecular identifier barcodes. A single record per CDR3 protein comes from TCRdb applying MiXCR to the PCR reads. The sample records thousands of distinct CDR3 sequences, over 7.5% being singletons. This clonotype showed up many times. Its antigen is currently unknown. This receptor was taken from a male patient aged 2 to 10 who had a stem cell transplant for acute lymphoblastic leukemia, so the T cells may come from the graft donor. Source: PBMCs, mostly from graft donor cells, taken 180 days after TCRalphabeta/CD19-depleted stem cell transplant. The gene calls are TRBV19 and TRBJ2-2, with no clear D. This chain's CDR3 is CASRPQTGELFF. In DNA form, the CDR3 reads TGTGCCAGTAGACCACAGACCGGGGAGCTGTTTTTT.